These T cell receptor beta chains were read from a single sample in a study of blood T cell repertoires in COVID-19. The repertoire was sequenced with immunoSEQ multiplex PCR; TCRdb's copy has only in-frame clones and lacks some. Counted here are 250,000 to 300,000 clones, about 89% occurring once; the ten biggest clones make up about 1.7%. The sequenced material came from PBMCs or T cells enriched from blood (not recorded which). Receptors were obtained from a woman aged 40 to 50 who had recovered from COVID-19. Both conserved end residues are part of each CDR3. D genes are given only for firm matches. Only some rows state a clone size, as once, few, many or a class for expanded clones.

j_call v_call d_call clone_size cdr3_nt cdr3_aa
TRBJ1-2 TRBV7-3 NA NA TGTGCCAGGATGGAACTTCGGGGAGGATATGGCTACACCTTC CARMELRGGYGYTF
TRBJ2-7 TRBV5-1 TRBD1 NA TGCGCCAGCAGCTTGTCAACAGGGGAAAACGAGCAGTACTTC CASSLSTGENEQYF
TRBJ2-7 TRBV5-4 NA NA TGTGCCAGCAGCTTGGGTCAGGGGCTGTCATACGAGCAGTACTTC CASSLGQGLSYEQYF
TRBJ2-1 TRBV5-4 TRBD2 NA TGTGCCAGCAGCGCTGCACTAGCGGATGAGCAGTTCTTC CASSAALADEQFF
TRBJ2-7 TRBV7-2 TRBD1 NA TGTGCCAGCACAGGACAGGGGGCAGACGAGCAGTACTTC CASTGQGADEQYF
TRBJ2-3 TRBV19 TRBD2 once TGTGCCAGTAGCCTCGGGGATCGGGGGGGCCGTGTAGATACGCAGTATTTT CASSLGDRGGRVDTQYF
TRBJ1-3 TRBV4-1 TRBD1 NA TGCGCCAGCAGCCAAGAGAGACAGGGCTCTGGAAACACCATATATTTT CASSQERQGSGNTIYF
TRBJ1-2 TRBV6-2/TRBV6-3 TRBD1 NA TGTGCCAGCAGTTACTCTCTACAGGGGGCAAGTGGCTACACCTTC CASSYSLQGASGYTF
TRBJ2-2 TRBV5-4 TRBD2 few TGTGCCAGCAGCTTGTCTAGCGGGGGGATCGGGGAGCTGTTTTTT CASSLSSGGIGELFF
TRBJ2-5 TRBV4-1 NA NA TGCGCCAGCAGCCGCCCGAGTAGCGGAGGAGAGACCCAGTACTTC CASSRPSSGGETQYF
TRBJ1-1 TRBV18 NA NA TGTGCCAGCTCTCCTCCGGGGGGAAGGAACACTGAAGCTTTCTTT CASSPPGGRNTEAFF
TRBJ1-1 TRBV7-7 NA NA TGTGCTAGCAGCTTCCAATTTGCACTTTCAGGGGACGACTTGAACACTGAAGCTTTCTTT CASSFQFALSGDDLNTEAFF
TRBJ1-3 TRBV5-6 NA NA TGTGCCAGCAGCTACCAACAGGGAACTGGAAACACCATATATTTT CASSYQQGTGNTIYF
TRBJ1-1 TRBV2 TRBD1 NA TGTGCCAGCGATCTGGACAGGGGCACTGAAGCTTTCTTT CASDLDRGTEAFF
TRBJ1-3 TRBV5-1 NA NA TGCGCCAGCAGCTTGGCAGGGGTTCCTGGAAACACCATATATTTT CASSLAGVPGNTIYF
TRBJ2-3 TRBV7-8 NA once TGTGCCAGCAGCTTAATACGACTACCTGACACAGATACGCAGTATTTT CASSLIRLPDTDTQYF
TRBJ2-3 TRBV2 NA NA TGTGCCAGCAGGAGGAGCACAGATACGCAGTATTTT CASRRSTDTQYF
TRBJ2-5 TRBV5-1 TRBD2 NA TGCGCCAGCAGCCCGGGGACTAGCGGGGCCTTGTACCAAGAGACCCAGTACTTC CASSPGTSGALYQETQYF
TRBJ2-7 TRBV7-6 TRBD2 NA TGTGCCAGCAGCTTGACTAGCGGGGGATTATACGAGCAGTACTTC CASSLTSGGLYEQYF
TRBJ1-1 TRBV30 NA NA TGTGCCTCCCCAGGGGCCACGAACACTGAAGCTTTCTTT CASPGATNTEAFF
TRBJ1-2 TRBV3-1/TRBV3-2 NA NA TGTGCCAGCAGCTTCCTGACGACTGCCAACTATGGCTACACCTTC CASSFLTTANYGYTF
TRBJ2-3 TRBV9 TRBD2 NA TGTGCCAGCACGGGGCGGGAGGGTTCTAGCACAGATACGCAGTATTTT CASTGREGSSTDTQYF
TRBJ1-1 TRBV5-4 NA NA TGTGCCAGCAGCTCAGGGTTAGGGACTGAAGCTTTCTTT CASSSGLGTEAFF
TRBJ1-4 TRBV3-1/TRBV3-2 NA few TGTGCCAGCAGCCTGGCAGGTCCCAATGAAAAACTGTTTTTT CASSLAGPNEKLFF
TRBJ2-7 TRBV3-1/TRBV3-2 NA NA TGTGCCAGCAGCCAAGCAGGGGTGTACGAGCAGTACTTC CASSQAGVYEQYF
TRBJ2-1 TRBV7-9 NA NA TGTGCCAGCAGCTCCCCCGGGGGCCTAGCGGAGTGGTCCTACAATGAGCAGTTCTTC CASSSPGGLAEWSYNEQFF
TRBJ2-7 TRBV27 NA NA TGTGCCAGCAGTTTATGGACAGCCCCCCACGAGCAGTACTTC CASSLWTAPHEQYF
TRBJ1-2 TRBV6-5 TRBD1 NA TGTGCCACCATCCCCGGGACAGGGCATGGCTACACCTTC CATIPGTGHGYTF
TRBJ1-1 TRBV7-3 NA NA TGTGCCAGCAGCTTTTATGGGACAACTGAAGCTTTCTTT CASSFYGTTEAFF
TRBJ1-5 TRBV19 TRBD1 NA TGTGCCAGTAGCAGGGCCGTCGGGACAGGGACCTATAGCAATCAGCCCCAGCATTTT CASSRAVGTGTYSNQPQHF
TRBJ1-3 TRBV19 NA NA TGTGCCAGTAGCGACACAACAGCCCGCTCTGGAAACACCATATATTTT CASSDTTARSGNTIYF
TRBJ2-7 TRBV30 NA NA TGTGCCTGCCGCTGGACAGCCTCCTACGAGCAGTACTTC CACRWTASYEQYF
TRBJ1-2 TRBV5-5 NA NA TGTGCCAGCAGCTTGGTCCAGGGGTTGGATGGCTACACCTTC CASSLVQGLDGYTF
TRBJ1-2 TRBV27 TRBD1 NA TGTGCCAGCAGTCTACGGACAGGGGTTGGCTACACCTTC CASSLRTGVGYTF
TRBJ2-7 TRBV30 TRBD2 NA TGTGCCTGGAGTGAAGACTTTAGCGGGAGCTCCGTAGAGCAGTACTTC CAWSEDFSGSSVEQYF
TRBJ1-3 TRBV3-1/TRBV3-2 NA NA TGTGCCAGCAGCGCCCGGGGGGCAACTGGAAACACCATATATTTT CASSARGATGNTIYF
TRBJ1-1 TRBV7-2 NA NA TGTGCCAGCAGCTTAGAAAAGACACGGAACACTGAAGCTTTCTTT CASSLEKTRNTEAFF
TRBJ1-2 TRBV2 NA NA TGTGCCAGCAGCCCAGACAGTTGGGGTAACTATGGCTACACCTTC CASSPDSWGNYGYTF
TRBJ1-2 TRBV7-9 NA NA TGTGCCAGCAGCTTGAACAGCCCCCTCGGCTACACCTTC CASSLNSPLGYTF
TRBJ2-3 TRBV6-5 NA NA TGTGCCAGCAGTCGGACAGTAGTAGATACGCAGTATTTT CASSRTVVDTQYF
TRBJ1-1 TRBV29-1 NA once TGCAGCGCACGGGGGGGGACTGAAGCTTTCTTT CSARGGTEAFF
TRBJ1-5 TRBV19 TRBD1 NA TGTGCCAGTGCAGGGGGCGCGGGCAATCAGCCCCAGCATTTT CASAGGAGNQPQHF
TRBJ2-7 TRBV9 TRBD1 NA TGTGCCAGCAGCGCCCGGGACAGGGTTCACGAGCAGTACTTC CASSARDRVHEQYF
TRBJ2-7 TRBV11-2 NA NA TGTGCCAGCAGCGTTGGGAGGACGCTTTCCTACGAGCAGTACTTC CASSVGRTLSYEQYF
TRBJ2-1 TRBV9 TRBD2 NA TGTGCCAGCAGCGTAACATACGGCGGGAGGGGTAGAAATGAGCAGTTCTTC CASSVTYGGRGRNEQFF
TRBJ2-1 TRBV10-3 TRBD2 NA TGTGCCATCAGCCACGGGGGGAATGAGCAGTTCTTC CAISHGGNEQFF
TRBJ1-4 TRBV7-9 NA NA TGTGCCAGCAGCTTTGTAGTTGAAAAACTGTTTTTT CASSFVVEKLFF